One and the same sample provided the 10 T cell receptor beta chains below, sequenced in a study of T cell responses to AZD1222 COVID-19 vaccine. Generated by immunoSEQ multiplex PCR, the TCRdb table keeps only in-frame clones and is missing some. The repertoire holds roughly 150,000 clones, roughly 90% seen once, with 4% to 5.5% in the top ten. Sequenced here: peripheral blood, sampled on day 0 of AZD1222 vaccination. The receptors stem from an adult in good health.

The V and J genes are TRBV18 and TRBJ1-1; D remains ambiguous. The CDR3 sequence is 12 residues long. CDR1 KGHSH and CDR2 LQKENI come from the germline V gene. The V end was cut by 3 bases, the J end by 8 bases, with 10 bases between. The CDR3 sequence: CASSPLVLEAFF. In DNA, the CDR3 is TGTGCCAGCTCACCCCTAGTATTAGAAGCTTTCTTT.

CDR3 region: CASSQLLADNEQFF. For the CDR3, the DNA is TGTGCCAGCAGCCAGTTACTAGCGGACAATGAGCAGTTCTTC. The chain uses TRBV3-1 (or the pseudogene TRBV3-2) and TRBJ2-1; TRBD2 matches 8 bases. J was trimmed by 5 bases and V by 3 bases; bases with no gene match: 3. The CDR3 has 14 amino acids. Germline V gene data show CDR1 as LGHDT and CDR2 as YNNKEL (reference sequence).

This clone occurred once. J is TRBJ2-3 and V is TRBV28, with D uncertain. Between the trimmed V and J ends, which lost 2 bases and 14 bases, there was a span of 14 bases. Germline CDR1 MDHEN, CDR2 SYDVKM. There are 12 residues in the CDR3. The CDR3 reads CASSLGPFNRYF. In DNA form, the CDR3 reads TGTGCCAGCAGTTTAGGACCGTTCAATAGGTATTTT.

The chain combines TRBV13 with TRBJ1-3, with TRBD1 identical over 7 bases. The V segment lost 1 base and the J segment 0 bases; nucleotides outside the gene matches: 9. Germline V gene sequence: CDR1 PRHDT, CDR2 FYEKMQ (reference sequence). The CDR3 runs to 18 residues. This CDR3 is CASSLEGDRAFSGNTIYF. In DNA form, the CDR3 reads TGTGCCAGCAGCTTAGAGGGTGACAGGGCCTTCTCTGGAAACACCATATATTTT.

This chain uses TRBV12-3 or TRBV12-4 with TRBJ1-2, with D perhaps TRBD1 (6 bases). CDR3 length equals 13 residues. The germline V and J ends were trimmed by 5 bases and 7 bases, with 14 bases remaining between them. The CDR3 spells CASSLLQGVGYTF. The CDR3 DNA reads as TGTGCCAGCAGTCTCCTACAGGGAGTTGGCTACACCTTC.

CDR3 nucleotide sequence: TGCGCCAGCAGCCAGACTAGCGGGAGTGGCAATGAGCAGTTCTTC. Translated: CASSQTSGSGNEQFF. The rearrangement links TRBV5-1 to TRBJ2-1; 12 nucleotides agree with TRBD2. CDR3 length: 15 residues. Trimming cost V 4 bases and J 6 bases; bases outside gene matches: 5. The germline V gene encodes CDR1 SGHRS and CDR2 YFSETQ.

The rearrangement uses TRBV28 and TRBJ1-5; 9 bases are a match to TRBD1. Trimming cost V 6 bases and J 6 bases; bases outside gene matches: 6. Looked up from germline, CDR1 is MDHEN and CDR2 is SYDVKM. The length of the CDR3 is 14 residues. CDR3 in DNA: TGTGCCAGCAGAGGAACAGGGGGCCCTCAGCCCCAGCATTTT. Protein: CASRGTGGPQPQHF. The whole variable domain, remainder taken from reference TRBV28 and TRBJ1-5, is DVKVTQSSRYLVKRTGEKVFLECVQDMDHENMFWYRQDPGLGLRLIYFSYDVKMKEKGDIPEGYSVSREKKERFSLILESASTNQTSMYLCASRGTGGPQPQHFGDGTRLSIL.

This clone appeared a single time. The chain links TRBV19 to TRBJ2-7; D is perhaps TRBD1 (6 bases). The CDR3 consists of 14 residues. Trimming cost V 5 bases and J 0 bases, with 11 bases left between them. The germline V gene encodes CDR1 LNHDA and CDR2 SQIVND (reference sequence). The CDR3 nucleotides read TGTGCCAGTAGTGCCGACAGGCCCTCCTACGAGCAGTACTTC. It translates to CASSADRPSYEQYF.

This chain links TRBV7-9 with TRBJ2-1; D is uncertain. The V and J ends lost 0 bases and 8 bases respectively, with 11 bases between them. Germline lookup yields CDR1 SEHNR and CDR2 FQNEAQ (reference sequence). The CDR3 loop spans 14 amino acids. The CDR3 loop reads CASSLASASHEQFF. CDR3 DNA: TGTGCCAGCAGCTTAGCGTCGGCGTCTCATGAGCAGTTCTTC.

This chain connects TRBV7-6 to TRBJ2-2; possible D gene TRBD2, 5 bases. The CDR3 covers 14 residues. With 9 bases removed from V and 2 bases from J, the gap between germline ends came to 13 bases. Germline CDR1 SGHVS, CDR2 FNYEAQ. CDR3 loop: CASRENPNTGELFF. CDR3 nucleotides: TGTGCCAGTCGGGAAAACCCCAACACCGGGGAGCTGTTTTTT.